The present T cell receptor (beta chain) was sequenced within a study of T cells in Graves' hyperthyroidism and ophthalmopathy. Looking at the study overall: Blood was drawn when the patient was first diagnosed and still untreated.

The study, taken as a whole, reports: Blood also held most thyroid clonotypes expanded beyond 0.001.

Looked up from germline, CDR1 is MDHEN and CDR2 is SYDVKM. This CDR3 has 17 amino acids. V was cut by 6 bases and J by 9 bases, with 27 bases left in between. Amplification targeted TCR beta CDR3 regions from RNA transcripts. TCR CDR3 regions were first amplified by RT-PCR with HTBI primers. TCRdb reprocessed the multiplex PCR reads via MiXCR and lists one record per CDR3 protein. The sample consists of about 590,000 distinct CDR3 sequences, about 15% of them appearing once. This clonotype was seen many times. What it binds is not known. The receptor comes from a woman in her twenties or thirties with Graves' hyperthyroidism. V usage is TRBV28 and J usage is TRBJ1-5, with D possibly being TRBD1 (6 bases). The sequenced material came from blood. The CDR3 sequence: CASSSTRGATRGWPQHF. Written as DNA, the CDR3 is TGTGCCAGCAGCTCGACTCGGGGGGCGACCCGGGGTTGGCCCCAGCATTTT.